The clone carrying this T cell receptor (beta chain) showed up just a few times. Its matching antigen is unknown. The protocol was immunoSEQ multiplex PCR, while the TCRdb copy is restricted to in-frame clones and leaves out a portion. The sample has around 91,000 clones; about 86% are singletons. The entry originates in a study of cytotoxic CD8 clonotypes in ibrutinib-treated CLL. Germline CDR1 is SGHDT and CDR2 is YYEEEE. CDR3 length: 16 amino acids. V lost 0 bases to trimming and J lost 9 bases; unmatched junction nucleotides: 7. Whole-study findings and limits: Against age-matched healthy donors, baseline clonality ran higher and tracked circulating CD8+ T-cell counts.

The sequence came from a human donor with chronic lymphocytic leukemia. Sequencing used PBMCs, obtained before ibrutinib treatment. This chain links TRBV5-6 with TRBJ2-1; 12 positions match TRBD2. CDR3 bases: TGTGCCAGCAGCTTGGTTACGCTAGCGGGAGGGGGTGAGCAGTTCTTC. Translating it yields CASSLVTLAGGGEQFF. Together with reference TRBV5-6 and TRBJ2-1, the CDR3 gives the full variable domain: DAGVTQSPTHLIKTRGQQVTLRCSPKSGHDTVSWYQQALGQGPQFIFQYYEEEERQRGNFPDRFSGHQFPNYSSELNVNALLLGDSALYLCASSLVTLAGGGEQFFGPGTRLTVL.